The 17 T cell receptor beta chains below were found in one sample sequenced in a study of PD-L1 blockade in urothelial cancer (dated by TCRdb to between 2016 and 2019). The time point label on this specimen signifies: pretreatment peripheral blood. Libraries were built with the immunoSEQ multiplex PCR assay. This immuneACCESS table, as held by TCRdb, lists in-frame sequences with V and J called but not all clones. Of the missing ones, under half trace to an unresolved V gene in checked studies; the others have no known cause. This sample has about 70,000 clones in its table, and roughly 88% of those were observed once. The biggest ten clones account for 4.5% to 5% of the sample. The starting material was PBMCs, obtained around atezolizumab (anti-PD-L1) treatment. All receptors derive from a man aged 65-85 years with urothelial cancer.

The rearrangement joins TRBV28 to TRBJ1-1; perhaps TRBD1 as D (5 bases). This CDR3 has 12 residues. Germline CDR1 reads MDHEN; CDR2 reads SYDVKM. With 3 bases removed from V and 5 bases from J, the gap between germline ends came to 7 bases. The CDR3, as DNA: TGTGCCAGCAGTTTGGACATAACTGAAGCTTTCTTT. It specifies CASSLDITEAFF.

The CDR3 nucleotides are TGCGCCAGCAGCTCCACTCCCGGGACCTACGAGCAGTACTTC. It specifies CASSSTPGTYEQYF. The V and J genes are TRBV5-1 and TRBJ2-7; a possible D gene is TRBD2 (5 bases). This CDR3 has 14 residues. Deletions cut 3 bases from V and 2 bases from J, with 12 bases between. The germline V gene encodes CDR1 SGHRS and CDR2 YFSETQ.

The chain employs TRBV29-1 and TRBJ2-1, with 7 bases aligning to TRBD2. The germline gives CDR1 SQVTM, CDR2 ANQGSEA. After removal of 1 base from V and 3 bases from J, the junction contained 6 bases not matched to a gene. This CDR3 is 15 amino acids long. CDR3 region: CSVEGGRALYNEQFF. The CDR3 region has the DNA TGCAGCGTTGAAGGGGGGAGGGCCCTCTACAATGAGCAGTTCTTC.

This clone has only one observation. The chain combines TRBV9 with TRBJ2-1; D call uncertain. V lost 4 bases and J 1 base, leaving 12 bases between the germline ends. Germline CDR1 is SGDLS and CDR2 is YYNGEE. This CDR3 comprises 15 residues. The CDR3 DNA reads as TGTGCCAGCAGCAGATCTACGGAGTCCTACAATGAGCAGTTCTTC. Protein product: CASSRSTESYNEQFF. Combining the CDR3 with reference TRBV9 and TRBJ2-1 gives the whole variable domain DSGVTQTPKHLITATGQRVTLRCSPRSGDLSVYWYQQSLDQGLQFLIQYYNGEERAKGNILERFSAQQFPDLHSELNLSSLELGDSALYFCASSRSTESYNEQFFGPGTRLTVL.

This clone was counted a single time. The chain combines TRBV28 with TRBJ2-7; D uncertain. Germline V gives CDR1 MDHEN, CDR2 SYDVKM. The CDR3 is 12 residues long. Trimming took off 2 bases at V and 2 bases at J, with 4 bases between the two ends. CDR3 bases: TGTGCCAGCAGTTTAACTCCCTACGAGCAGTACTTC. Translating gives CASSLTPYEQYF.

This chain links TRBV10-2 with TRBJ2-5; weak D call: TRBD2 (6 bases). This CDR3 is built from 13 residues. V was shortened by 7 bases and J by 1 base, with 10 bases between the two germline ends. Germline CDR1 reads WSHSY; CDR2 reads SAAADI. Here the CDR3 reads CASTFSGQETQYF. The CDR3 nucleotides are TGCGCCAGCACCTTTAGCGGCCAAGAGACCCAGTACTTC.

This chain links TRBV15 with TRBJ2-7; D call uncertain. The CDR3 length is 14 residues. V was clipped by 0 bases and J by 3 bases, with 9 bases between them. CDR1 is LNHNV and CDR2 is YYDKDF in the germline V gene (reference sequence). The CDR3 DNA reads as TGTGCCACCAGCAGAGACTTGAACAGCTACGAGCAGTACTTC. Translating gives CATSRDLNSYEQYF.

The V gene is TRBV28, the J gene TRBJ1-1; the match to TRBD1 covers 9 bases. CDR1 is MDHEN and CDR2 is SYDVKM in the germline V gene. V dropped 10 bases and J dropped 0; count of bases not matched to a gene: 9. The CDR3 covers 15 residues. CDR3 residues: CATFDRQGVNTEAFF. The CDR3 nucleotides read TGTGCCACCTTCGACAGACAGGGGGTGAACACTGAAGCTTTCTTT. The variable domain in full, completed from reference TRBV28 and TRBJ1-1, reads DVKVTQSSRYLVKRTGEKVFLECVQDMDHENMFWYRQDPGLGLRLIYFSYDVKMKEKGDIPEGYSVSREKKERFSLILESASTNQTSMYLCATFDRQGVNTEAFFGQGTRLTVV.

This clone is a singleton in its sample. CDR3 residues: CASRGLGSGTAASSYEQYF. The CDR3 DNA reads as TGTGCCAGCAGGGGATTGGGATCAGGCACAGCGGCGAGCTCCTACGAGCAGTACTTC. This chain connects TRBV5-6 to TRBJ2-7; TRBD2 is a possible D gene (5 bases). V dropped 5 bases and J dropped 0 bases, with 27 bases sitting between them. The germline gives CDR1 SGHDT, CDR2 YYEEEE. The CDR3 covers 19 residues.

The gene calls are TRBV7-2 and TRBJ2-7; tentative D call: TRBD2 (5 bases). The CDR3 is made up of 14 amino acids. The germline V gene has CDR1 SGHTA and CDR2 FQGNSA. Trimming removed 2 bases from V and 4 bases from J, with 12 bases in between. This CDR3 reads CASSLWPSRYEQYF. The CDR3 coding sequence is TGTGCCAGCAGCTTATGGCCTAGCCGGTACGAGCAGTACTTC.

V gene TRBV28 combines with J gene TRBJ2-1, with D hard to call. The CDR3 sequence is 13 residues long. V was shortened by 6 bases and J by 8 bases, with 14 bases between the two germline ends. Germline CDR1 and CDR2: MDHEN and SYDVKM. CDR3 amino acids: CASSIEAFYEQFF. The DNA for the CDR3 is TGTGCCAGCAGCATAGAGGCCTTCTATGAGCAGTTCTTC.

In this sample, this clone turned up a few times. The CDR3 DNA follows: TGTGCCAGCAGTTATGGACAGCTAACAAGCACAGATACGCAGTATTTT. Residues: CASSYGQLTSTDTQYF. This chain connects TRBV6-6 to TRBJ2-3, with D possibly being TRBD1 (6 bases). CDR3 length equals 16 residues. The V end lost 3 bases, the J end lost 0 bases, and 13 bases lay between the germline ends. In germline, CDR1 is MNHNY, CDR2 SVGAGI (reference sequence).

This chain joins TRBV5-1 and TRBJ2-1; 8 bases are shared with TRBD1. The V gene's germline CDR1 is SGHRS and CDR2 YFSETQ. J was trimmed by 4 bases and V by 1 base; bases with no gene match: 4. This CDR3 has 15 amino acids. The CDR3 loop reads CASSLSGTGYNEQFF. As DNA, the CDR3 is TGCGCCAGCAGCTTGTCGGGGACAGGTTACAATGAGCAGTTCTTC.

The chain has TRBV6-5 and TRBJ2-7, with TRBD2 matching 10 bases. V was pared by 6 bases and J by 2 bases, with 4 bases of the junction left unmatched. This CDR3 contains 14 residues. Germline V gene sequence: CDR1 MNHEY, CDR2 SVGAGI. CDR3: CASRSGLAAYEQYF. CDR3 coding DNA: TGTGCCAGCAGGTCTGGACTAGCGGCCTACGAGCAGTACTTC.

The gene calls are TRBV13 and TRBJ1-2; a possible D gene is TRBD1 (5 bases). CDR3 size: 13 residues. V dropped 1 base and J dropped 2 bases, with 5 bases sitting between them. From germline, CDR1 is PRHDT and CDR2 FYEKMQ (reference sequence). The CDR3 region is CASSLAGNYGYTF. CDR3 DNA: TGTGCCAGCAGCTTAGCAGGGAACTATGGCTACACCTTC.

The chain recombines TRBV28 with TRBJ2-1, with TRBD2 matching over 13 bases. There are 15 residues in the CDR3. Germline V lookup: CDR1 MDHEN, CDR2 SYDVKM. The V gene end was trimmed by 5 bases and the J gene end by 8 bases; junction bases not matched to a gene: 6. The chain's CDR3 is CASSTSGRADHEQFF. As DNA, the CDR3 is TGTGCCAGCAGTACTAGCGGGAGGGCCGACCATGAGCAGTTCTTC.

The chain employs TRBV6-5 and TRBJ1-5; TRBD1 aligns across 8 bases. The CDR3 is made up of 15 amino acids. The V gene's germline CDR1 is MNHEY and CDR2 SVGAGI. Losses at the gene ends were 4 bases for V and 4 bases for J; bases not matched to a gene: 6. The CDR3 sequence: CASSFPGQGNQPQHF. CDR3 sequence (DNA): TGTGCCAGCAGTTTCCCCGGACAGGGAAATCAGCCCCAGCATTTT.